This entry lists 6 T cell receptor beta chains sequenced from one sample in a study of blood T cell repertoires in COVID-19. Repertoires were generated with immunoSEQ multiplex PCR, while TCRdb's copy carries only in-frame clones and drops some. The table includes about 210,000 clones, roughly 90% detected once. Sequencing was done on a sample of peripheral blood. The receptors come from a woman aged 40 to 49 with acute or convalescent COVID-19.

The J gene is TRBJ2-3, the V gene TRBV2; tentatively, D is TRBD2 (6 bases). V was cut by 6 bases and J by 0 bases, with 13 bases left in between. The germline V gene has CDR1 SNHLY and CDR2 FYNNEI. This CDR3 is built from 15 residues. CDR3 amino acids: CASRPSGLSTDTQYF. CDR3 DNA: TGTGCCAGCAGGCCCTCGGGACTCAGCACAGATACGCAGTATTTT.

CDR3 sequence: CSASLQGSGNTIYF. DNA of the CDR3: TGCAGTGCTAGTTTACAGGGATCTGGAAACACCATATATTTT. The V call is TRBV20-1, the J call TRBJ1-3; possible D gene TRBD1, 6 bases. Germline-derived CDR1 and CDR2 are DFQATT and SNEGSKA (reference sequence). Trimming took 3 bases from V and 1 from J, leaving 10 bases between them. The CDR3 consists of 14 residues.

Judged by abundance, this clone is medium-sized. The V call is TRBV5-4, the J call TRBJ2-3; the D is unclear. The CDR3 loop spans 17 amino acids. The germline CDR1 and CDR2 sequences are SGHNT and YYREEE (reference sequence). V gave up 1 base and J gave up 0 bases, with 15 bases separating them. The CDR3 here is CASSLLITTYSTDTQYF. The CDR3 DNA is TGTGCCAGCAGCTTGCTGATTACTACATATAGCACAGATACGCAGTATTTT.

This clone was seen a handful of times. The chain uses TRBV9 and TRBJ1-1; 11 nucleotides match TRBD1. In germline, CDR1 is SGDLS, CDR2 YYNGEE. The CDR3 covers 16 residues. The junction had 8 bases not matched to a gene; V was cut back by 3 bases and J by 4 bases. CDR3 region: CASSDGQGALSTEAFF. In nucleotides, the CDR3 is TGTGCCAGCAGCGATGGACAGGGGGCGTTGAGCACTGAAGCTTTCTTT.

This chain uses TRBV27 with TRBJ1-6; unclear D gene. This CDR3 has 15 amino acids. Germline V gene lookup returns CDR1 MNHEY and CDR2 SMNVEV (reference sequence). The V gene lost 2 bases and the J gene lost 7 bases, with 12 bases spanning the gap. CDR3 protein: CASSLGRGGNSPLHF. CDR3 nucleotide sequence: TGTGCCAGCAGTTTAGGCCGGGGTGGGAATTCACCCCTCCACTTT.

This clone has more than one count but fewer than ten. Its ends do not fully match the called genes, so a read error is possible. J is TRBJ2-5 and V is TRBV14, with D unresolved. Per the germline V gene, CDR1 is SGHDN and CDR2 is FVKESK. The CDR3 consists of 14 residues. CDR3 sequence: CASSQGGPSETQYF. CDR3 nucleotides: TGTGCCAGCAGTCAAGGCGGCCCCTCGGAGACCCAGTACTTC.